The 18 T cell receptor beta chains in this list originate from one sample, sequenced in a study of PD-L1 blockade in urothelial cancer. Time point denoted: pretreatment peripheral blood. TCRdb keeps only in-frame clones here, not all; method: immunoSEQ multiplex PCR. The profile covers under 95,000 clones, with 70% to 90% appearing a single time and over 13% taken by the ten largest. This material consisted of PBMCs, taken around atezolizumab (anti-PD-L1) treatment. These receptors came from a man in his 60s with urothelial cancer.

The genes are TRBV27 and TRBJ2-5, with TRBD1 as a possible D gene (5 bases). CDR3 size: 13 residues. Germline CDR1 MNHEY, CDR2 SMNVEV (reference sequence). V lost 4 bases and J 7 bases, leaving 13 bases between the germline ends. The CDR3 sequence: CASSSQEYGTQYF. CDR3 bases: TGTGCCAGCAGTTCACAGGAGTATGGGACCCAGTACTTC.

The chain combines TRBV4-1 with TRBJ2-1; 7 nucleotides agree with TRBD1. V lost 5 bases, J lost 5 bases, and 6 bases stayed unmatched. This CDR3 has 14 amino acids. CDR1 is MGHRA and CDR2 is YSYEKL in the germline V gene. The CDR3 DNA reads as TGCGCCAGCAGCACTTACAGGGGTGACAATGAGCAGTTCTTC. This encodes CASSTYRGDNEQFF.

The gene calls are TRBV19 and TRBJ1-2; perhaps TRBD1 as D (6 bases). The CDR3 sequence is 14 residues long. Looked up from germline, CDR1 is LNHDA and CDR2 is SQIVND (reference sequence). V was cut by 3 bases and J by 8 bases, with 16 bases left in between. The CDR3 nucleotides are TGTGCCAGTAGTATCACAGGGAGCTCGACGGGCTACACCTTC. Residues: CASSITGSSTGYTF. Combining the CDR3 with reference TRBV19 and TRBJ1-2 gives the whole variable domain DGGITQSPKYLFRKEGQNVTLSCEQNLNHDAMYWYRQDPGQGLRLIYYSQIVNDFQKGDIAEGYSVSREKKESFPLTVTSAQKNPTAFYLCASSITGSSTGYTFGSGTRLTVV.

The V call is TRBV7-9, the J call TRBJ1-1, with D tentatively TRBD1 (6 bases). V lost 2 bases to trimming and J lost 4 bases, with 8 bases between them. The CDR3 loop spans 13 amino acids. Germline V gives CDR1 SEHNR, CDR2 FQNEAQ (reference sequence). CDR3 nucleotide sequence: TGTGCCAGCAGCTTAATGGACAGCACTGAAGCTTTCTTT. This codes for CASSLMDSTEAFF.

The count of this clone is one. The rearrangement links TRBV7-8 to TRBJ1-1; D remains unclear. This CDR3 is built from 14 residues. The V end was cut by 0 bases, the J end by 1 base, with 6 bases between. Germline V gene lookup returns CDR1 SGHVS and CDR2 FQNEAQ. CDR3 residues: CASSLAGENTEAFF. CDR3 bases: TGTGCCAGCAGCTTAGCCGGGGAGAACACTGAAGCTTTCTTT. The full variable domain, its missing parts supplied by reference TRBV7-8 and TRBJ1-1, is GAGVSQSPRYKVAKRGQDVALRCDPISGHVSLFWYQQALGQGPEFLTYFQNEAQLDKSGLPSDRFFAERPEGSVSTLKIQRTQQEDSAVYLCASSLAGENTEAFFGQGTRLTVV.

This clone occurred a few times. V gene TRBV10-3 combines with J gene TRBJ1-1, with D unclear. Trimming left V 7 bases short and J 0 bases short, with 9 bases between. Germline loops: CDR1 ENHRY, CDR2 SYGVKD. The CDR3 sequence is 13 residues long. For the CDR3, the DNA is TGTGCCATCACAACAGAAATGAACACTGAAGCTTTCTTT. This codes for CAITTEMNTEAFF.

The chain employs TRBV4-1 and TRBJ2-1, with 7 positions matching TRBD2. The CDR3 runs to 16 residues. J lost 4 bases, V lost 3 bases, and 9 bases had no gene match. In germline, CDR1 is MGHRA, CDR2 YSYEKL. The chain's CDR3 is CASSHLRDYQYNEQFF. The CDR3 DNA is TGCGCCAGCAGCCACCTCCGGGACTACCAGTACAATGAGCAGTTCTTC.

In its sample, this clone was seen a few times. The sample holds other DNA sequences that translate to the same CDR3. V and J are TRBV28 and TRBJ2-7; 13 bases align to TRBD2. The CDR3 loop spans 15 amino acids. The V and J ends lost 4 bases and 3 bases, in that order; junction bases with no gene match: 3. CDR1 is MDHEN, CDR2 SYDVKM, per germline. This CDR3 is CASSSWTSGSYEQYF. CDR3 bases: TGTGCCAGCAGTTCTTGGACTAGCGGGAGCTACGAGCAGTACTTC.

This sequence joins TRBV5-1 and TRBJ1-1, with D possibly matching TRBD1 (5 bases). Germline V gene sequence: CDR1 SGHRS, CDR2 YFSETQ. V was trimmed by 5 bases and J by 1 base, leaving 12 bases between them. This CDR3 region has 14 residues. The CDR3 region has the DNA TGCGCCAGCAGTAATAATCAGGGGAACACTGAAGCTTTCTTT. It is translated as CASSNNQGNTEAFF.

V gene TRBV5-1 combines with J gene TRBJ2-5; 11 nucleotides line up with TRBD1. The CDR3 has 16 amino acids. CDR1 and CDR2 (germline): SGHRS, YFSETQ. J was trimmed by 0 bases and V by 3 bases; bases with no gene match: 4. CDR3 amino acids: CASSWGDRGNQETQYF. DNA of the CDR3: TGCGCCAGCAGCTGGGGGGACAGGGGGAACCAAGAGACCCAGTACTTC.

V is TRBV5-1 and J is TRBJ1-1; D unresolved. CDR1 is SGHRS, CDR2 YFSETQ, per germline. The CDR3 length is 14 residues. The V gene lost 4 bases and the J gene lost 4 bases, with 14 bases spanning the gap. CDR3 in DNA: TGCGCCAGCAGCCGAGGGAGGACGGCCACTGAAGCTTTCTTT. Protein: CASSRGRTATEAFF. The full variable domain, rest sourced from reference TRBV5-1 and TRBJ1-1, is KAGVTQTPRYLIKTRGQQVTLSCSPISGHRSVSWYQQTPGQGLQFLFEYFSETQRNKGNFPGRFSGRQFSNSRSEMNVSTLELGDSALYLCASSRGRTATEAFFGQGTRLTVV.

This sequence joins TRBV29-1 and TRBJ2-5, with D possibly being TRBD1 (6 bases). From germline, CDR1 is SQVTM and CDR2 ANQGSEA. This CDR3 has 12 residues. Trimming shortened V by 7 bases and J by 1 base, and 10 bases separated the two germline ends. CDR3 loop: CSASDSQETQYF. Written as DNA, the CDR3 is TGCAGCGCCTCGGACAGCCAAGAGACCCAGTACTTC.

CDR3 coding DNA: TGCGCCAGCAGCTTGGTAGGAGACAGGGACAAACTGTTTTTT. Residues: CASSLVGDRDKLFF. The chain joins TRBV5-1 to TRBJ1-4, with 7 bases that match TRBD1. V lost 0 bases to trimming and J lost 11 bases; unmatched junction nucleotides: 7. The CDR3 sequence is 14 residues long. The germline V gene encodes CDR1 SGHRS and CDR2 YFSETQ.

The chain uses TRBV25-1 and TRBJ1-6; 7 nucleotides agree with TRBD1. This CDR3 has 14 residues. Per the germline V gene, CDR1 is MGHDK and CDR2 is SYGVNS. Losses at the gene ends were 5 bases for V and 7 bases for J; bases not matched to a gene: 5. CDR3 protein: CASSTGVENSPLHF. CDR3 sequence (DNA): TGTGCCAGCAGTACAGGGGTGGAGAATTCACCCCTCCACTTT.

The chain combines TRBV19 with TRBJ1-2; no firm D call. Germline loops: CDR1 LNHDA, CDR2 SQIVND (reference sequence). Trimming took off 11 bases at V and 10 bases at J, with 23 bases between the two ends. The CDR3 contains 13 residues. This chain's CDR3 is CAVRSEGWSSYTF. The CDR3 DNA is TGTGCCGTCAGATCCGAGGGTTGGTCATCCTACACCTTC.

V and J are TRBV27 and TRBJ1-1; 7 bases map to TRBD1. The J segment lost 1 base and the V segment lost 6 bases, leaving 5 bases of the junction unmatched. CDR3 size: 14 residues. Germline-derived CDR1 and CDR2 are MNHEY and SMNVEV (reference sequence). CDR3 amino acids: CASRPQGRNTEAFF. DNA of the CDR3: TGTGCCAGCAGGCCACAGGGGCGGAACACTGAAGCTTTCTTT.

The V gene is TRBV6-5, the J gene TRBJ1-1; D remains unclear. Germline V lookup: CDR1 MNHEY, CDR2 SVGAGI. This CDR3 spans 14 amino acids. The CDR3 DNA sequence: TGTGCTCTCACCAGGCCCCTCATGAACACTGAAGCTTTCTTT. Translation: CALTRPLMNTEAFF.

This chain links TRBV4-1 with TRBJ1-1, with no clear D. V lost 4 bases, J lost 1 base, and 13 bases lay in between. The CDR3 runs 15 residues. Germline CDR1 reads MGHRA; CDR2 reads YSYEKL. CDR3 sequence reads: CASSLRHGPNTEAFF. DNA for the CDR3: TGCGCCAGCAGCCTTCGACACGGCCCGAACACTGAAGCTTTCTTT.